This section outlines one T cell receptor (beta chain) sequence together with its context. This clone's antigen is unknown. Qualities for individual bases were not recorded, and no much larger clone is one base off. V and J lose 1 base and 1 base, and a span of 22 bases separates them. For CDR1 and CDR2, the germline V gene lists SGHTA and FQGNSA. The CDR3 has 19 amino acids, counting the end cysteine and phenylalanine. Only CDR3 DNA is held: 57 bases, read in frame from base 1. Enrolling through a virtual design, the prospective study's participants ranged in age from about 18 to 89 years and lived across 20 to 30 United States geographic areas. In the prospective study, cohorts were assigned on the basis of participant-reported clinical history obtained from a screening survey and a study questionnaire. Each participant in the prospective study had whole blood, serum and a nasopharyngeal or oropharyngeal swab collected by mobile phlebotomists. Additional blood draws and questionnaires over a 2-month period could optionally be provided by prospective study participants. Blood samples from the prospective study were shipped frozen or at room temperature prior to DNA extraction.

The immunoSEQ Assay, a bias-controlled multiplex PCR, was used to amplify TCRbeta CDR3 regions from genomic DNA. Regarding the original processing steps: The number of nucleated cells in each sample was estimated from the amplification of reference gene primers within the assay. To quantify the absolute abundance of each unique TCRbeta CDR3 rearrangement, sequence reads were collapsed and filtered. For each sample, productive Simpson clonality was calculated by taking the square root of Simpson's diversity index across productive rearrangements. Not all clones reach the TCRdb copy of this immuneACCESS table, which keeps in-frame sequences only. Checked studies attribute under half of the gap to unresolved V genes and leave the rest unexplained. V and J calls and clone size are given by that table; D and trimming were obtained from the DNA. In all, the sample holds 400,000 to 550,000 clones, and 70% to 90% of those were seen once. The ten most abundant clones make up just under 2% of the sample.

The data derive from a study of blood T cell repertoires in COVID-19 (dated by TCRdb to 2020 to 2021). Looking at the study overall: The collaborator samples originated in the United States, Italy and Spain and spanned the acute and convalescent phases of COVID-19. The material from the prospective study consisted of cDNA or gDNA derived from T cells, B-cell-depleted T cells, or PBMCs. Deeply sampled blood TCRbeta repertoires from subjects exposed to, actively infected with, or recovered from COVID-19 were included in the dataset. A freely available public database, intended as a resource for researchers studying the immune response to SARS-CoV-2, is where the repertoires were released. Samples came from the ongoing ImmuneRACE study (first 160 participants) plus 1,254 subjects from 6 global collaborators. Sample metadata almost always included a de-identified subject ID, COVID-19 status, age in years and sex. HLA class I and class II types, where available, came from metadata supplied by the sample provider rather than from assay-based typing. The investigation overall reported the following: The quantity of clinical and demographic metadata differed by source and by participant and was supplied without curation.

Specimen: PBMCs or T cells enriched from blood (not recorded which). The clonotype was recovered from a woman aged 18-35 years with acute COVID-19. The sequence links TRBV7-2 to TRBJ2-5; TRBD2 could be the D gene, as 7 bases match. The DNA sequence follows: TGTGCCAGCAGCTTAGATGGGGGGGCGAGTGTCACGGTCCAAGAGACCCAGTACTTC. It translates as CASSLDGGASVTVQETQYF. Where the CDR3 stops, the reference TRBV7-2 and TRBJ2-5 genes take over; the full variable domain is GAGVSQSPSNKVTEKGKDVELRCDPISGHTALYWYRQSLGQGLEFLIYFQGNSAPDKSGLPSDRFSAERTGGSVSTLTIQRTQQEDSAVYLCASSLDGGASVTVQETQYFGPGTRLLVL.